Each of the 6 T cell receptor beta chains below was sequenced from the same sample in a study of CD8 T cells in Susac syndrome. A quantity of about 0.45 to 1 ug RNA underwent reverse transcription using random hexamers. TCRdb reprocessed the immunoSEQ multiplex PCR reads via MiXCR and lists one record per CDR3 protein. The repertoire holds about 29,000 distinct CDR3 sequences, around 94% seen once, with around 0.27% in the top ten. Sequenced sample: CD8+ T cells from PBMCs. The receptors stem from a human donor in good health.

The CDR3 nucleotides read TGCAGTGCTAAACAGGGGCTTCGGGGCACTGAAGCTTTCTTT. Translated: CSAKQGLRGTEAFF. V and J are TRBV20-1 and TRBJ1-1, with 7 bases matching TRBD1. Trimming cost V 4 bases and J 4 bases; bases outside gene matches: 9. Germline V gene lookup returns CDR1 DFQATT and CDR2 SNEGSKA (reference sequence). CDR3 length: 14 amino acids.

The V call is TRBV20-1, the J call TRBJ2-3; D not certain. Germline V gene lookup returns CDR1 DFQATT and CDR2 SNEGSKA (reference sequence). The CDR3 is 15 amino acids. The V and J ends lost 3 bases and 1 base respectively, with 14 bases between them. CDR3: CSASDLKLGTDTQYF. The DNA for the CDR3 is TGCAGTGCTAGTGACCTTAAACTGGGCACAGATACGCAGTATTTT.

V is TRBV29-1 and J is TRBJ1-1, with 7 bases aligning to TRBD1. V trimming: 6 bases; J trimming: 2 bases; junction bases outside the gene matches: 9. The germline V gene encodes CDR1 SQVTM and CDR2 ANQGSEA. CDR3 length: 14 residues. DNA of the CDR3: TGCAGCGTGGCCCGGGACAGCCAAAACACTGAAGCTTTCTTT. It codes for CSVARDSQNTEAFF.

The CDR3 spells CASSPKRAALNTGELFF. The CDR3 DNA is TGTGCCAGCAGCCCCAAGCGGGCGGCGCTGAACACCGGGGAGCTGTTTTTT. The gene calls are TRBV7-9 and TRBJ2-2, with D possibly being TRBD2 (6 bases). The CDR3 consists of 17 residues. With 5 bases removed from V and 1 base from J, the gap between germline ends came to 17 bases. CDR1 and CDR2 (germline): SEHNR, FQNEAQ (reference sequence).

The CDR3 bases are TGTGCCAGCAGCTCCCAGGACAGCACTGAAGCTTTCTTT. It encodes CASSSQDSTEAFF. This chain links TRBV11-2 with TRBJ1-1, with D tentatively TRBD1 (6 bases). CDR3 size: 13 residues. Trimming removed 4 bases from V and 4 bases from J, with 10 bases in between. Germline assignment: CDR1 SGHAT and CDR2 FQNNGV.

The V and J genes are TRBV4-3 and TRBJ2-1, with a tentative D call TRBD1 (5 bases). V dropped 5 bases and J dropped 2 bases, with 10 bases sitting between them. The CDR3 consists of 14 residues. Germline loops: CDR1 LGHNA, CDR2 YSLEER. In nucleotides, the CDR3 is TGCGCCAGCAGCGGGCTAGGGGCCTACAATGAGCAGTTCTTC. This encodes CASSGLGAYNEQFF.